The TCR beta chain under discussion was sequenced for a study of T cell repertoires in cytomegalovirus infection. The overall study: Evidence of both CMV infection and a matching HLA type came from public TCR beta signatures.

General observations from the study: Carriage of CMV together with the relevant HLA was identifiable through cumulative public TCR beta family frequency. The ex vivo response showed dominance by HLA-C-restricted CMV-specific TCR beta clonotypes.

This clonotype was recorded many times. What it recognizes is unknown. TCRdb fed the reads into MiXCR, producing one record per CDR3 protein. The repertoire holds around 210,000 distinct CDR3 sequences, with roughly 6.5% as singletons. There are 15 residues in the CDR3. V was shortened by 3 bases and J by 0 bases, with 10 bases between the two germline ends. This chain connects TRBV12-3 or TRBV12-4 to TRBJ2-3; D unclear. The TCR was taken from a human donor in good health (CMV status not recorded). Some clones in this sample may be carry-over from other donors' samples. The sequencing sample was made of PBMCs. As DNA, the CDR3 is TGTGCCAGCAGTTTTGGTCTACCCAGCACAGATACGCAGTATTTT. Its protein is CASSFGLPSTDTQYF.